A selection of T cell receptor beta chains follows, all from one sample in a study of cytomegalovirus exposure and HLA in healthy donors. Clones were read by immunoSEQ multiplex PCR, and TCRdb kept only the in-frame ones, dropping some. Among about 160,000 clones listed, 70% to 80% were seen once. The sample was PBMCs. These receptors all stem from a human donor in good health. The CDR3 runs from the conserved cysteine through the conserved F or W. D genes are given only for firm matches. Rows may omit the clone size; those that give it use once, few, many or a size class.

V	size	J	D	DNA	CDR3
TRBV6-5	few	TRBJ2-6	TRBD2	TGTGCCAGCAGCTTTGGGGGGGTCAACGTCCTGACTTTC	CASSFGGVNVLTF
TRBV12-2	few	TRBJ1-6	.	.	CASRLYNCEIYNSPLHF
TRBV6-5	.	TRBJ2-7	TRBD2	TGTGCCAGCAGCCGGAGGACTAGCGGGAGATACGAGCAGTACTTC	CASSRRTSGRYEQYF
TRBV6-1	.	TRBJ2-2	TRBD1	TGTGCCAGCAGGGACAGGGGGCGCCACACCGGGGAGCTGTTTTTT	CASRDRGRHTGELFF
TRBV10-1	once	TRBJ2-3	.	TGCGCCAGCAGTGGACACGGAAGCACAGATACGCAGTATTTT	CASSGHGSTDTQYF
TRBV7-9	.	TRBJ2-1	TRBD2	TGTGCCAGCCACGGACTAGCGGGCAAAATCAGCTCCTACAATGAGCAGTTCTTC	CASHGLAGKISSYNEQFF
TRBV28	few	TRBJ1-1	.	TGTGCCAGCAGCTCCACTACAGGGAGTAAAGCTTTCTTT	CASSSTTGSKAFF
TRBV5-1	.	TRBJ2-3	TRBD2	TGCGCCAGCAGCCTCCTAGCGACTAGCGGGGGGGGAGATACGCAGTATTTT	CASSLLATSGGGDTQYF
TRBV25-1	.	TRBJ1-2	.	TGTGCCAGCAGTGAGTTCGGGGTTGGCTACACCTTC	CASSEFGVGYTF
TRBV11-3	.	TRBJ1-2	.	TGTGCCAGCAGCTACCCCGAGGATTATGGCTACACCTTC	CASSYPEDYGYTF
TRBV9	.	TRBJ1-5	.	TGTGCCAGCAGCGTAGGGGGAGGCAATCAGCCCCAGCATTTT	CASSVGGGNQPQHF
TRBV27	.	TRBJ2-1	TRBD2	TGTGCCAGCAGCTTAAGCGGGGGGGATTACAATGAGCAGTTCTTC	CASSLSGGDYNEQFF
TRBV30	.	TRBJ1-1	.	TGTGCCTGGAGTAACAGGGCCGACACTGAAGCTTTCTTT	CAWSNRADTEAFF
TRBV30	.	TRBJ1-5	.	TGTGCCTGGAGTAGGGACATTAATCAGCCCCAGCATTTT	CAWSRDINQPQHF
TRBV28	.	TRBJ2-1	.	TGTGCCAGCAGTTTAGGTCGGTTATTATACAATGAGCAGTTCTTC	CASSLGRLLYNEQFF
TRBV6-1	.	TRBJ2-7	.	TGTGCCAGCACCAGGGGCGACAGAGCCTACGAGCAGTACTTC	CASTRGDRAYEQYF
TRBV27	.	TRBJ1-2	TRBD1	TGTGCCAGCAGTTTTAACTGGTTCGGGACAGGGTATGGCTACACCTTC	CASSFNWFGTGYGYTF
TRBV28	.	TRBJ2-6	.	TGTGCCAGCAGCCCTACTGGGGCCAACGTCCTGACTTTC	CASSPTGANVLTF
TRBV6-5	once	TRBJ1-2	.	TGTGCCAGCAGTTCCGTGGAGGTGGGCTCTAACTATGGCTACACCTTC	CASSSVEVGSNYGYTF
TRBV2	.	TRBJ2-7	.	TGTGCCATCTCCCGGGACACCTACGAGCAGTACTTC	CAISRDTYEQYF
TRBV28	.	TRBJ1-6	.	TGTGCCAGCATCGGACTCCCAGAATATGGTTCACCCCTCCACTTT	CASIGLPEYGSPLHF
TRBV5-1	.	TRBJ2-7	.	TGCGCCAGCACGGGACTGGGGTCCTACGAGCAGTACTTC	CASTGLGSYEQYF
TRBV4-1	.	TRBJ2-2	.	TGCGCCAGCAGCCCAGAATACAGGGCCAACTACGCAAACACCGGGGAGCTGTTTTTT	CASSPEYRANYANTGELFF
TRBV7-2	.	TRBJ2-3	.	TGTGCCAGCAGCCCCCACCTTAACTCCAATACGCAGTATTTT	CASSPHLNSNTQYF
TRBV27	.	TRBJ2-7	.	TGTGCCAGCAGTTGGAACCAGGGTGTCGAGCAGTACTTC	CASSWNQGVEQYF
TRBV28	.	TRBJ2-7	TRBD2	TGTGCCAGCAGTTTAGGGCTAGCGGGATCCTACGAGCAGTACTTC	CASSLGLAGSYEQYF
TRBV18	.	TRBJ1-2	TRBD1	TGTGCCAGCTCTCCCCGACAGGGGGAAGGGGCTGGCTACACCTTC	CASSPRQGEGAGYTF
TRBV14	.	TRBJ1-1	TRBD1	TGTGCCAGCAGCATACAGGGGAGCGCTGAAGCTTTCTTT	CASSIQGSAEAFF